This entry lists 2 T cell receptor beta chains sequenced from one sample in a study of CD8 T cells in ankylosing spondylitis. Each CDR3 protein gets one entry after TCRdb re-called the 5' RACE reads with MiXCR. The sample holds 25,000 to 30,000 distinct CDR3 sequences, less than 5.5% seen once. The sample taken for sequencing was blood, either unsorted or a sorted T cell fraction (not recorded which). Every receptor here comes from a female donor with ankylosing spondylitis or in good health (not recorded which).

The chain links TRBV9 to TRBJ1-5, with D possibly matching TRBD1 (5 bases). The CDR3 sequence is 16 residues long. Germline V CDR1 and CDR2: SGDLS, YYNGEE. V was shortened by 0 bases and J by 0 bases, with 10 bases between the two germline ends. DNA for the CDR3: TGTGCCAGCAGCGTAGGACCGGGGGATAGCAATCAGCCCCAGCATTTT. It encodes CASSVGPGDSNQPQHF.

This chain uses TRBV9 with TRBJ2-5, with TRBD2 as a possible D gene (7 bases). The length of the CDR3 is 14 residues. The V gene lost 6 bases and the J gene lost 4 bases, with 16 bases spanning the gap. CDR1 is SGDLS and CDR2 is YYNGEE in the germline V gene. CDR3 sequence reads: CASNSMGGGETQYF. DNA for the CDR3: TGTGCCAGCAACTCCATGGGAGGGGGAGAGACCCAGTACTTC.